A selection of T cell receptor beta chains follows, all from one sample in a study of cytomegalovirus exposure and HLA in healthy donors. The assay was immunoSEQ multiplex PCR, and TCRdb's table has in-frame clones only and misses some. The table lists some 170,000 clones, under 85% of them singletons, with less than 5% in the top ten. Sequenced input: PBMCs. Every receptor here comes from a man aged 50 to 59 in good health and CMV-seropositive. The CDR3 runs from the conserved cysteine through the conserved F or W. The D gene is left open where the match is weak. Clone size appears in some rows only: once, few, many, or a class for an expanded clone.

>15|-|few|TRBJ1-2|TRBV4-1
CASSQGAQALYGYTF
TGCGCCAGCAGCCAAGGAGCCCAGGCGCTCTATGGCTACACCTTC
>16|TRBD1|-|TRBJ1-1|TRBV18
CASRISGGAGDTEAFF
TGTGCCAGCAGGATTTCAGGGGGCGCTGGGGACACTGAAGCTTTCTTT
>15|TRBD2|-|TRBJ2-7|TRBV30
CAWSPRGGAVREQYF
TGTGCCTGGTCCCCACGGGGGGGCGCGGTTCGCGAGCAGTACTTC
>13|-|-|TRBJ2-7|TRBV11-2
CASSRGQRYEQYF
TGTGCCAGCAGCAGGGGACAACGCTACGAGCAGTACTTC
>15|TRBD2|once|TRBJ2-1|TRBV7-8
CASSSQGLAGYEQFF
TGTGCCAGCAGCTCCCAGGGACTAGCGGGATATGAGCAGTTCTTC
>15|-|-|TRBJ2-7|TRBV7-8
CASSLAPSADYEQYF
TGTGCCAGCAGCTTAGCTCCTAGCGCCGACTACGAGCAGTACTTC
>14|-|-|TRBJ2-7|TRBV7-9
CASSFAGQGYEQYF
TGTGCCAGCAGCTTTGCGGGGCAGGGCTACGAGCAGTACTTC
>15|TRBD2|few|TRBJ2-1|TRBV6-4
CASSDEAGANNEQFF
TGTGCCAGCAGTGACGAGGCGGGAGCCAACAATGAGCAGTTCTTC
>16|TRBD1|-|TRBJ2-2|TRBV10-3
CAISDRDRKNTGELFF
TGTGCCATCAGCGATCGGGACAGAAAGAACACCGGGGAGCTGTTTTTT
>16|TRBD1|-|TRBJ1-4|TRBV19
CASQRVDRGIGEKLFF
TGTGCCAGTCAACGGGTGGACAGGGGGATTGGGGAAAAACTGTTTTTT
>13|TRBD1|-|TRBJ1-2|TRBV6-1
CASRLTGVDGYTF
TGTGCCAGCAGATTAACAGGGGTGGATGGCTACACCTTC
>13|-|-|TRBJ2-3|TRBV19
CASSVTSTDTQYF
TGTGCCAGTAGTGTCACTAGCACAGATACGCAGTATTTT
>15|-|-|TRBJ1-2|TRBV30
CAWSPRTGNRIGYTF
TGTGCCTGGAGTCCCCGAACAGGGAATCGCATAGGCTACACCTTC
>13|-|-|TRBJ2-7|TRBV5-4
CASSLVGTYEQYF
TGTGCCAGCAGCTTGGTCGGGACCTACGAGCAGTACTTC
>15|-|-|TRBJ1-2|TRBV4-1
CASSRPPAGGYGYTF
TGCGCCAGCAGCCGCCCCCCCGCCGGAGGTTATGGCTACACCTTC
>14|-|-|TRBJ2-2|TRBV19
CASSGAGDGGELFF
TGTGCCAGTAGTGGGGCAGGGGATGGCGGGGAGCTGTTTTTT
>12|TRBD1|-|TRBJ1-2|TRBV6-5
CASKSTGEGYTF
TGTGCCAGCAAGTCTACAGGGGAGGGCTACACCTTC
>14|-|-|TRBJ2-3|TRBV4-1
CASSQALGPDTQYF
TGCGCCAGCAGCCAAGCTCTCGGTCCAGATACGCAGTATTTT
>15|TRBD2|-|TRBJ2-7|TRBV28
CASSFASGGNYEQYF
TGTGCCAGCAGTTTCGCTAGCGGAGGTAACTACGAGCAGTACTTC
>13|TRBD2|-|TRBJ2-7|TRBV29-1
CSVDLGGGAEQYF
TGCAGCGTTGATCTGGGGGGAGGGGCCGAGCAGTACTTC
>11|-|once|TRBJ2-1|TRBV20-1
CSASDSREQFF
TGCAGTGCTAGCGATTCCCGGGAGCAGTTCTTC
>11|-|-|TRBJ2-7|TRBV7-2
CASSLSYEQYF
TGTGCCAGCAGCCTATCCTACGAGCAGTACTTC